This record concerns one TCR beta chain sequence. What this receptor recognizes is not known. Per-base qualities were not stored, and no clone one base away is much larger. The method behind the library was the immunoSEQ multiplex PCR assay. This is the immuneACCESS table as TCRdb keeps it, with only in-frame sequences that have V and J called. A part of the clones is gone; compared with another copy, unresolved V genes explain less than half, and the rest is unexplained. In this sample the table shows approximately 65,000 clones, under 95% of which occur a single time. The ten largest make up approximately 1.5% of the sample. The entry originates in a study of T cell changes during pregnancy in multiple sclerosis (dated 2019 in TCRdb). Study-wide context: Changes in the T cell repertoire over the course of pregnancy were examined in this study in women with multiple sclerosis.

Germline trimming: 7 bases from V, 6 bases from J; junction bases outside gene matches: 13. Its CDR3 holds 16 amino acids, cysteine through phenylalanine. Solely the CDR3 DNA is kept, with 48 bases framed from the first base. CDR1 and CDR2, looked up from the germline V gene (reference sequence), are MNHNY and SVGAGI. Sample: peripheral blood, taken in the third trimester of pregnancy. The clonotype was recovered from a female donor in good health, enrolled as a control in a pregnancy study. The chain is assembled from TRBV6-6 and TRBJ2-2, with TRBD2 matching 8 junction bases. This receptor carries the CDR3 CASTQQRGPGPGELFF. The nucleotides read TGTGCCAGCACCCAGCAGCGGGGGCCCGGACCCGGGGAGCTGTTTTTT.